The next 12 T cell receptor beta chains were all read from a single sample in a study of identical twins. TCRdb re-derived calls from the 5' RACE reads in MiXCR, one entry per CDR3 protein. This table holds nearly 900,000 distinct CDR3 sequences, roughly an eighth found once. A further study also used this sample, focusing on yellow fever vaccine responses in identical twins.

The sequenced sample consisted of PBMCs. Receptors were obtained from a woman aged 18-29 years in good health.

This clonotype was observed many times. This chain joins TRBV5-1 and TRBJ2-2, with 10 bases fitting TRBD2. The germline CDR1 and CDR2 sequences are SGHRS and YFSETQ. J was trimmed by 1 base and V by 0 bases; bases with no gene match: 6. The CDR3 is 18 amino acids. This CDR3 reads CASSLEASGSGNTGELFF. In DNA, the CDR3 is TGCGCCAGCAGCTTGGAGGCTAGCGGGAGCGGGAACACCGGGGAGCTGTTTTTT.

This chain connects TRBV7-3 to TRBJ2-1; 11 bases are shared with TRBD1. After removal of 5 bases from V and 13 bases from J, the junction contained 4 bases not matched to a gene. The CDR3 runs 12 residues. From germline, CDR1 is SGHTA and CDR2 FQGTGA. The DNA of the CDR3 is TGTGCCAGCAGCCCCGGACAGGGGGCTCAGTTCTTC. Translation: CASSPGQGAQFF. The whole variable domain, filled in from reference TRBV7-3 and TRBJ2-1, reads GAGVSQTPSNKVTEKGKYVELRCDPISGHTALYWYRQSLGQGPEFLIYFQGTGAADDSGLPNDRFFAVRPEGSVSTLKIQRTERGDSAVYLCASSPGQGAQFFGPGTRLTVL.

This rearrangement joins TRBV9 to TRBJ2-5; 12 bases are shared with TRBD2. This CDR3 region has 15 residues. The germline V gene has CDR1 SGDLS and CDR2 YYNGEE. The V gene end was trimmed by 2 bases and the J gene end by 5 bases; junction bases not matched to a gene: 4. The DNA of the CDR3 is TGTGCCAGCAGCGTCAGACTAGCGGGAGAGGAGACCCAGTACTTC. It translates to CASSVRLAGEETQYF.

The rearrangement uses TRBV7-2 and TRBJ1-5, with 8 bases aligning to TRBD1. The germline gives CDR1 SGHTA, CDR2 FQGNSA. V shed 6 bases, J shed 6 bases, and the junction held 7 bases outside the gene matches. The CDR3 is made up of 14 amino acids. CDR3 residues: CASRIGQGRQPQHF. CDR3 DNA: TGTGCCAGCAGGATCGGACAGGGACGTCAGCCCCAGCATTTT.

The sample holds many counts of this clonotype. At one boundary the junction diverges from the germline segment, which might be a read error. The rearrangement joins TRBV28 to TRBJ2-1; the D gene is possibly TRBD2 (5 bases). Germline CDR1 is MDHEN and CDR2 is SYDVKM. The CDR3 has 11 residues. For the CDR3, the DNA is TGTGCCAGCAGTTTAACCCGGGATCGAACCTTC. Amino acids: CASSLTRDRTF.

This clonotype was seen more than once but under ten times. In DNA, the CDR3 is TGCGCCAGCAGCCGAACAGCGGGGGGCTTCTACGAGCAGTACGTC. Its translation is CASSRTAGGFYEQYV. The rearrangement uses TRBV4-1 and TRBJ2-7; 9 bases are shared with TRBD2. This CDR3 has 15 amino acids. CDR1 is MGHRA, CDR2 YSYEKL, per germline. V was clipped by 4 bases and J by 3 bases; unmatched bases: 7.

The chain employs TRBV10-2 and TRBJ2-7; TRBD2 matches 7 bases. This CDR3 is 14 amino acids long. Germline V gene data show CDR1 as WSHSY and CDR2 as SAAADI. Trimming took 6 bases from V and 4 from J; bases not matched to a gene: 9. The CDR3 sequence is CASRGGSRPYEQYV. In DNA, the CDR3 is TGCGCCAGCAGGGGGGGGTCCCGGCCTTACGAGCAGTACGTC.

The chain carries TRBV7-9 and TRBJ2-3; 7 bases fit TRBD2. The ends lost 4 bases at V and 1 base at J; junction bases unmatched: 8. The CDR3 consists of 16 residues. Germline assignment: CDR1 SEHNR and CDR2 FQNEAQ (reference sequence). The CDR3 loop is CASSSRLAFGTDTQYF. The CDR3 nucleotides are TGTGCCAGCAGCTCGCGACTAGCTTTCGGCACAGATACGCAGTATTTT.

Concerning this clonotype itself: Lacking the conserved final phenylalanine or tryptophan, this CDR3 likely reflects a read error. V gene TRBV29-1 combines with J gene TRBJ2-3; D possibly matches TRBD1 or TRBD2 (5 bases each). Germline V CDR1 and CDR2: SQVTM, ANQGSEA. This CDR3 is 15 amino acids long. Trimming pared 4 bases from V and 4 bases from J, leaving 18 bases between. The CDR3 spells CSVGVAGSFSDTQYI. In DNA form, the CDR3 reads TGCAGCGTTGGAGTGGCAGGGAGCTTTTCAGATACGCAGTATATT.

The chain recombines TRBV12-3 or TRBV12-4 with TRBJ1-1; no firm D call. The V end was cut by 6 bases, the J end by 5 bases, with 13 bases between. The CDR3 contains 13 residues. Written as DNA, the CDR3 is TGTGCCAGCAGCACAAATTTACCTACTGAAGCTTTCTTT. It codes for CASSTNLPTEAFF.

This clonotype showed up many times. V usage is TRBV15 and J usage is TRBJ1-2; D unclear. The CDR3 consists of 16 residues. Trimming shortened V by 0 bases and J by 4 bases, and 15 bases separated the two germline ends. Per germline, CDR1 LNHNV and CDR2 YYDKDF (reference sequence). The CDR3 spells CATSRDVVRASYGYTF. The CDR3 nucleotides are TGTGCCACCAGCAGAGATGTGGTTCGAGCATCCTATGGCTACACCTTC.

The chain uses TRBV7-9 and TRBJ2-3; D might be TRBD1 (6 bases). V was pared by 5 bases and J by 6 bases, with 12 bases between. Germline values: CDR1 SEHNR, CDR2 FQNEAQ (reference sequence). The CDR3 runs 13 residues. As DNA, the CDR3 is TGTGCCAGCAGCCCACAGGGTTTGGATACGCAGTATTTT. This sequence encodes CASSPQGLDTQYF.